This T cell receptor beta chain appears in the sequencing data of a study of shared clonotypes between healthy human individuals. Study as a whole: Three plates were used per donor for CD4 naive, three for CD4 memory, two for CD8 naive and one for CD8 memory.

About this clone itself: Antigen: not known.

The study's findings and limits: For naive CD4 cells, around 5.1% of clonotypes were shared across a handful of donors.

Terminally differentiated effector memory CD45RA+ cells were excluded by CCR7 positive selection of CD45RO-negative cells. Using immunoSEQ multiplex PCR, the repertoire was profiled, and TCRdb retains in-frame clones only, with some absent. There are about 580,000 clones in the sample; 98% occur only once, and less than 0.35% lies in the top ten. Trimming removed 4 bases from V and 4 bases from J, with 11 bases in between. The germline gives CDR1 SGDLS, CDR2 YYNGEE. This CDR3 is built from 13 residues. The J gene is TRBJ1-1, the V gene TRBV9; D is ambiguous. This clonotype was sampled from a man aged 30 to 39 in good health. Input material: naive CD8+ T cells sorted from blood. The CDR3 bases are TGTGCCAGCAGCTCGGCATGGAGCACTGAAGCTTTCTTT. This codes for CASSSAWSTEAFF.